This TCR beta chain was recorded in a study of blood T cell repertoires in COVID-19. CDR1 and CDR2 (germline): SGHTA, FQGNSA. Trimming stripped 4 bases from V and 1 base from J, with 7 bases between. The CDR3 is 14 amino acids. Donors in Cohort 3 counted as recovered after two negative PCRs, clearance, or symptom resolution. Sequencing used immunoSEQ multiplex PCR; TCRdb keeps in-frame clones, though not all of them. Of roughly 330,000 clones listed, 80% to 90% are singletons. The sequenced sample consisted of PBMCs or T cells enriched from blood (not recorded which). The receptor was derived from a woman in her twenties or thirties who had recovered from COVID-19. V gene TRBV7-2 combines with J gene TRBJ2-2; D unclear. Written as DNA, the CDR3 is TGTGCCAGCAGCTATAGCTGGAACACCGGGGAGCTGTTTTTT. This encodes CASSYSWNTGELFF.